This T cell receptor (beta chain) was identified in a study of cytomegalovirus exposure and HLA in healthy donors. Looking at the study overall: An earlier analysis identified more than 95 million unique TCR beta sequences in approximately 170 million T cells. The early release's HLA-typed donors yielded 70 million to 85 million unique TCRs. Notes on the study in general: In an earlier analysis, productive rearrangement rates for most beta V segments clustered near 90% or 30%. A further, later analysis showed that HLA-associated TCR beta chains (compared with equally common others) were more clonally expanded.

13 Jbeta primers and 60 Vbeta primers were used for the PCR. Clones were sequenced by immunoSEQ multiplex PCR, and TCRdb holds only the in-frame ones, with some missing. The sample has about 130,000 clones, around four fifths seen once; the top ten hold over 4.5%. Germline V CDR1 and CDR2: MDHEN, SYDVKM. The CDR3 loop spans 13 amino acids. The junction had 2 bases not matched to a gene; V was cut back by 6 bases and J by 8 bases. Regarding this clone: What it binds is unknown.

What was sequenced was PBMCs. The genes are TRBV28 and TRBJ1-5; TRBD1 aligns across 12 bases. The sequence was collected from a middle-aged woman in good health and CMV-seropositive. CDR3 sequence reads: CASRGQGAEPQHF. The DNA of the CDR3 is TGTGCCAGCAGGGGACAGGGGGCTGAGCCCCAGCATTTT.